This T cell receptor (beta chain) is from a study of identical twins. This clonotype was counted only a few times. Its antigen remains unidentified. The germline V gene has CDR1 SGHAT and CDR2 FQNNGV. This CDR3 contains 13 residues. Trimming stripped 5 bases from V and 5 bases from J, with 13 bases between. Template switching supplied a universal primer site; unique molecular identifiers were carried on the cDNA. Via MiXCR, TCRdb re-called the 5' RACE reads, giving one row per CDR3 protein. The table includes approximately 220,000 distinct CDR3 sequences, around 10% detected once. Study observations and caveats: Invariant T cells like MAIT and iNKT could partly confound the zero-insertion analyses. In cord blood, abundant beta clonotypes had fewer insertions; memory showed no trend. Excess low generation probability was seen in twin-shared out-of-frame alpha sequences.

This sequence was found in a woman younger than 35 in good health. The chain is built from TRBV11-2 and TRBJ2-7, with D uncertain. The sample taken for sequencing was memory (CD45RO+) T cells sorted from blood. CDR3 sequence reads: CASSRLSGDEQYF. In nucleotides, the CDR3 is TGTGCCAGCAGCCGATTGTCTGGGGACGAGCAGTACTTC.